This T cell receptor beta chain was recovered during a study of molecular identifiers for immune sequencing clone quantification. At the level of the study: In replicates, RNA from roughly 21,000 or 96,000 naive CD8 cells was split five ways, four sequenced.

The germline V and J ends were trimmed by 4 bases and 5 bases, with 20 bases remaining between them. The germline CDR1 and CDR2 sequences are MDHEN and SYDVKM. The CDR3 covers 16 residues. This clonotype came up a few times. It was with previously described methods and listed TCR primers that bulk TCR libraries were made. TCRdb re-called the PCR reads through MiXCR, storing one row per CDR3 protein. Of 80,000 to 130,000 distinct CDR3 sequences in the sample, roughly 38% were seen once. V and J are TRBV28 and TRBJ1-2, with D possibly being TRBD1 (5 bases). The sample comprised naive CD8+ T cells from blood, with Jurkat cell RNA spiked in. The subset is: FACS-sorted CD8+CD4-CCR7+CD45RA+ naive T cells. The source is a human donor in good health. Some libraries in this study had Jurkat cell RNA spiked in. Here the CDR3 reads CASSSHLGVGLYGYTF. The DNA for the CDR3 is TGTGCCAGCAGTTCCCATTTAGGGGTTGGTCTATATGGCTACACCTTC.